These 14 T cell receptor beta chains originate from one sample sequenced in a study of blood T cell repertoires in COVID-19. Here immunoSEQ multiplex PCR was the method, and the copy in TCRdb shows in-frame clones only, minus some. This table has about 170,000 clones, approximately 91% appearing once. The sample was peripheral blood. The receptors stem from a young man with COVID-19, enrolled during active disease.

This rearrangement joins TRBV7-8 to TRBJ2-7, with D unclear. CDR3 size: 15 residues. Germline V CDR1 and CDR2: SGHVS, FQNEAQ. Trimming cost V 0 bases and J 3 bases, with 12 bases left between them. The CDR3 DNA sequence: TGTGCCAGCAGCTTAGCTCCCCACCAACTCTACGAGCAGTACTTC. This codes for CASSLAPHQLYEQYF. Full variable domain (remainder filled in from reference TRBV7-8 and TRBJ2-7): GAGVSQSPRYKVAKRGQDVALRCDPISGHVSLFWYQQALGQGPEFLTYFQNEAQLDKSGLPSDRFFAERPEGSVSTLKIQRTQQEDSAVYLCASSLAPHQLYEQYFGPGTRLTVT.

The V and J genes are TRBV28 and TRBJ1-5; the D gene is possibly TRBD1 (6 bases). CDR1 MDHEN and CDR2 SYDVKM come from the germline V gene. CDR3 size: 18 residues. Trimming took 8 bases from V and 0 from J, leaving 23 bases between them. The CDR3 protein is CASRSIWGTTYSNQPQHF. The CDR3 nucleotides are TGTGCCAGCCGGTCCATCTGGGGGACAACCTATAGCAATCAGCCCCAGCATTTT.

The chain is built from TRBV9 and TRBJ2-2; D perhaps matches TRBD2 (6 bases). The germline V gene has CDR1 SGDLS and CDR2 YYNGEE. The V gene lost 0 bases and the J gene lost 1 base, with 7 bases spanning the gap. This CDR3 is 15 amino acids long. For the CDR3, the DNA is TGTGCCAGCAGCGTAGGGGGACTGAACACCGGGGAGCTGTTTTTT. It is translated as CASSVGGLNTGELFF.

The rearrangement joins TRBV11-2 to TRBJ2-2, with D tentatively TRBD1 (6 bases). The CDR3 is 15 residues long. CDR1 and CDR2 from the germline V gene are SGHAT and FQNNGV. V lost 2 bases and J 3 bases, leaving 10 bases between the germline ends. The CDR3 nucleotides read TGTGCCAGCAGCTTAATGGGGGCTGACACCGGGGAGCTGTTTTTT. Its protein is CASSLMGADTGELFF.

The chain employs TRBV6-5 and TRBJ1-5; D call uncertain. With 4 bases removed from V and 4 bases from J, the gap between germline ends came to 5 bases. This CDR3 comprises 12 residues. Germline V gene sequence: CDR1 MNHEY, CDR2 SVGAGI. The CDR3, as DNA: TGTGCCAGCAGTTCCTTAAATCAGCCCCAGCATTTT. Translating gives CASSSLNQPQHF.

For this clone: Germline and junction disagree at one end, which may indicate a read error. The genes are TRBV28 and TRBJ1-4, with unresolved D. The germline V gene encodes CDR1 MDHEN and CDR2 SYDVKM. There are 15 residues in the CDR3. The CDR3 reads CASSSPPGAQAKLLF. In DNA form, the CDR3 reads TGTGCCAGCAGTTCGCCTCCGGGAGCCCAGGCCAAACTGCTTTTT.

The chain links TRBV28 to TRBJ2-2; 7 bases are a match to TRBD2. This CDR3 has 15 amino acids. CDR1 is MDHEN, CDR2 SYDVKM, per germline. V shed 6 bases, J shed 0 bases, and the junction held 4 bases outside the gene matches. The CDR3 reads CASSKAGTNTGELFF. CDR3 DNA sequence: TGTGCCAGCAGCAAAGCGGGGACGAACACCGGGGAGCTGTTTTTT. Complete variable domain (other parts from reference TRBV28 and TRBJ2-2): DVKVTQSSRYLVKRTGEKVFLECVQDMDHENMFWYRQDPGLGLRLIYFSYDVKMKEKGDIPEGYSVSREKKERFSLILESASTNQTSMYLCASSKAGTNTGELFFGEGSRLTVL.

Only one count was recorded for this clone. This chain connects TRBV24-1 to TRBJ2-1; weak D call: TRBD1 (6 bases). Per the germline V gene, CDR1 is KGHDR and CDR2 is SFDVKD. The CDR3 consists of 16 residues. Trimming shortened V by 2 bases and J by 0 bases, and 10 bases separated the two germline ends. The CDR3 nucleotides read TGTGCCACCAGTGATTCGTCAGGGGACTCCTACAATGAGCAGTTCTTC. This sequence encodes CATSDSSGDSYNEQFF.

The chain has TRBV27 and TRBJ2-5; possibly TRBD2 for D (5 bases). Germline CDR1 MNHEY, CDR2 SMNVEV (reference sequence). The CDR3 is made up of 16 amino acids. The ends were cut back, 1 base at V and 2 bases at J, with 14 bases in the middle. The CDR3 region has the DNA TGTGCCAGCAGTTTATTCGGGGAGAGGGTGCAAGAGACCCAGTACTTC. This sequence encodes CASSLFGERVQETQYF.

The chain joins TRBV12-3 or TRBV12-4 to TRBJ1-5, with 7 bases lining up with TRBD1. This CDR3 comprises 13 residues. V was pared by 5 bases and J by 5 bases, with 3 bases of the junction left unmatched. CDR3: CASSDREDQPQHF. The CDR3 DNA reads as TGTGCCAGCAGTGACAGGGAGGATCAGCCCCAGCATTTT.

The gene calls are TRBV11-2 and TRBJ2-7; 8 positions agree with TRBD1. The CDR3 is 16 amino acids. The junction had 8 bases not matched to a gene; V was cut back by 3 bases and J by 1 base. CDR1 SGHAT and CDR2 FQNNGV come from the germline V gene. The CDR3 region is CASSFVGQGASYEQYF. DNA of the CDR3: TGTGCCAGCAGCTTCGTAGGGCAGGGGGCTTCCTACGAGCAGTACTTC.

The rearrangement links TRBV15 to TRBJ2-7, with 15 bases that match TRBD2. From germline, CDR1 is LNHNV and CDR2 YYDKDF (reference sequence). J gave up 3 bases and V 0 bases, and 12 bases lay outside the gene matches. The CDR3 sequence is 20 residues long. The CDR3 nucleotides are TGTGCCACCAGCAGAGATCCGGGACTAGCGGGAGGAGGGAACTACTACGAGCAGTACTTC. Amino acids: CATSRDPGLAGGGNYYEQYF.

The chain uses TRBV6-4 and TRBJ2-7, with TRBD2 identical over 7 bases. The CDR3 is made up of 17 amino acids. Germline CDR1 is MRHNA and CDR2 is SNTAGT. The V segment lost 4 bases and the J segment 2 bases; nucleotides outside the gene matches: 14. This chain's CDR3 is CASSGTRRRESPYEQYF. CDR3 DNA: TGTGCCAGCAGTGGGACCCGCAGGCGGGAGTCACCCTACGAGCAGTACTTC.

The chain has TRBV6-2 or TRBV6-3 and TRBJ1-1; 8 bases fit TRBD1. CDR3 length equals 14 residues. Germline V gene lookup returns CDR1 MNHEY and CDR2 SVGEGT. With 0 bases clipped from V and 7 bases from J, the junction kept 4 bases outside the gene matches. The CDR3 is CASSYSRQGIEAFF. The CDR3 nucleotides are TGTGCCAGCAGTTACTCTAGACAGGGGATTGAAGCTTTCTTT.